This entry concerns a single T cell receptor beta chain. The sample is drawn from a study of blood T cell repertoires in COVID-19. In the study overall: Spain, Italy and the United States supplied samples that represented acute and convalescent COVID-19.

Methods used by the authors: Estimation of nucleated cell counts relied on the amplification of reference gene primers. The repertoire was sequenced with immunoSEQ multiplex PCR; TCRdb's copy has only in-frame clones and lacks some. The DNA gave D and trimming, while V, J and clone size come from that table. This sample has 250,000 to 350,000 clones, with approximately 87% found just once. The TCR comes from a woman in her 50s who had recovered from COVID-19. The sample consisted of peripheral blood.

This CDR3 is CASSSVRDRGDWEQFF. In DNA form, the CDR3 reads TGTGCCAGCAGCTCTGTTCGGGACAGGGGGGATTGGGAGCAGTTCTTC. The chain combines TRBV11-2 with TRBJ2-1; 11 positions match TRBD1. CDR1 is SGHAT, CDR2 FQNNGV, per germline. V shed 4 bases, J shed 10 bases, and the junction held 12 bases outside the gene matches. The CDR3 has 16 residues.